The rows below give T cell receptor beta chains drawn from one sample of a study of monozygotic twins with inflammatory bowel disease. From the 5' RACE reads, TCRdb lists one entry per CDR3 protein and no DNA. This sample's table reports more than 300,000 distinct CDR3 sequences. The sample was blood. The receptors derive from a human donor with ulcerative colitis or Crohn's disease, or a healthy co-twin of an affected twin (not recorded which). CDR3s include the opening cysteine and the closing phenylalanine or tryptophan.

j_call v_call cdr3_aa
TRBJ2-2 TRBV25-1 CASRVGGKIGELFF
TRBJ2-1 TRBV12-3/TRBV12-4 CASSTGTGVSYNEQFF
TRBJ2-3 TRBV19 CASSIGTGYTDTQYF
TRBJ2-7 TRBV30 CAWASGNEQYF
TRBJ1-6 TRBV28 CASTSGAYNSPLHF
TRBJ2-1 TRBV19 CASTTGQGLVLF
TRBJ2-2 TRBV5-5 CASSWAGGGSGELFF
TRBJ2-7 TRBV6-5 CASSYMSGGPREQYF
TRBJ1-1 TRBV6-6 CASSRDSTNTEAFF
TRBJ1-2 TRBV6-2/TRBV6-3 CASSYSAHRPGLAGIYGYTF
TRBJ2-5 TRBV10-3 CAISESQGLRETQYF
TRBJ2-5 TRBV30 CAWKTGTSGRETQYF
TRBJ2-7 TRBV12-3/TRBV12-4 CASSSTSSSYEQYF
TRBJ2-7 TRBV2 CASRPTGSREQYF
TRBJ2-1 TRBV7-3 CASSPRGGRKNEQFF
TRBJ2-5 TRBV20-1 CSAEGTPVFNF
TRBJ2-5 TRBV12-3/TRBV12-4 CASSFGGDQETQYF
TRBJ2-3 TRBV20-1 CRVNSPGWTDTQYF
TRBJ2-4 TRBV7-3 CASSHGGAKNIQYF
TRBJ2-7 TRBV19 CASTSGGRTGGGYEQYF
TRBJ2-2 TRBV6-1 CASRSMPTNTGELFF
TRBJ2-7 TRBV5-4 CASRKQGDYEQYF
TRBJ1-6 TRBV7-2 CASSLAGGKNSPLHF
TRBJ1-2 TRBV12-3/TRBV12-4 CASTPDRGRGYTF
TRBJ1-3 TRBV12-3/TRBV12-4 CASSWQGRNTIYF
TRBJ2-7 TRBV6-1 CASSAAGQGVYEQYF
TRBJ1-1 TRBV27 CASSLQGGEAFF
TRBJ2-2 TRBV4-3 CASSGAGGTTGELFF
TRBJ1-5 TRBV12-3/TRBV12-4 CASTPPMGDQPQHF
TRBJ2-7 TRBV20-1 CSATPGGSSYEQYF
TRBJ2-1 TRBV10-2 CASSTVRGGTNEQFF
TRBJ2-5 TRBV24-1 CATSETSGVATQYF
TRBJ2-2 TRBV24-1 CATSHFQGNTGELFF
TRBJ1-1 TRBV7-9 CASSFPKGGTEAFF
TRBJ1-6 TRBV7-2 CASSWQGAPGNSPLHF
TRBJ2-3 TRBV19 CASTRGLAGLDTQYF
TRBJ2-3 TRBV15 CATSREGRLAGGDTQYF
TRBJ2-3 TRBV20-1 CSARGFGGGITDTQYF
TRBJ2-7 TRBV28 CASRSTQANSYEQYF
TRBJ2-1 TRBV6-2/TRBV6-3 CASSPRLAGLPYNEQFF
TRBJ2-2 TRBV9 CASSTHRGLTGELFF
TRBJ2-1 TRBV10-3 CAISETAGYNEQFF
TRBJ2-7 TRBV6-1 CASRAGPNGPYEQYF
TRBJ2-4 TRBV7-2 CASTPPATKNIQYF
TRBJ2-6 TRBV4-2 CASSQDLQLSGANVLTF
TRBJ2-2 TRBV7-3 CASSLTSQYTGELFF
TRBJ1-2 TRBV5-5 CASSGQDRLGGYTF